Shown below are 4 T cell receptor beta chains from a single sample sequenced in a study of cytomegalovirus exposure and HLA in healthy donors. It was with 60 Vbeta and 13 Jbeta primers that the PCR ran. TCRdb keeps only in-frame clones here, not all; method: immunoSEQ multiplex PCR. The sample consists of about 170,000 clones, approximately 84% of them appearing once. The sequenced material came from PBMCs. All receptors come from a woman between 50 and 59 years old in good health and CMV-seropositive.

The V and J genes are TRBV28 and TRBJ1-2, with 9 positions matching TRBD1. J gave up 1 base and V 6 bases, and 6 bases lay outside the gene matches. CDR3 length equals 15 residues. Germline V gene lookup returns CDR1 MDHEN and CDR2 SYDVKM. DNA for the CDR3: TGTGCCAGCAGGACAGGGGGATTGGGTAACTATGGCTACACCTTC. Amino acids: CASRTGGLGNYGYTF.

The CDR3 here is CASSPDSGTYEQYF. The CDR3 DNA reads as TGTGCCAGCAGCCCCGATAGCGGGACCTACGAGCAGTACTTC. The chain joins TRBV7-2 to TRBJ2-7, with 8 nucleotides matching TRBD2. The V gene end was trimmed by 5 bases and the J gene end by 2 bases; junction bases not matched to a gene: 5. The germline V gene encodes CDR1 SGHTA and CDR2 FQGNSA. The CDR3 extends over 14 amino acids.

The V call is TRBV7-3, the J call TRBJ2-1, with 7 bases lining up with TRBD2. There are 14 residues in the CDR3. CDR1 SGHTA and CDR2 FQGTGA come from the germline V gene. Losses at the gene ends were 6 bases for V and 6 bases for J; bases not matched to a gene: 8. CDR3 sequence reads: CASSFGGGANEQFF. CDR3 DNA: TGTGCCAGCAGTTTTGGGGGGGGTGCCAATGAGCAGTTCTTC.

The V gene is TRBV2, the J gene TRBJ1-1; TRBD1 matches at 9 bases. The CDR3 length is 13 residues. V trimming: 6 bases; J trimming: 10 bases; junction bases outside the gene matches: 9. CDR1 is SNHLY, CDR2 FYNNEI, per germline. Written as DNA, the CDR3 is TGTGCCAGCAGCCTGGACAGGGGAGTTTTAGCTTTCTTT. It yields the protein CASSLDRGVLAFF.